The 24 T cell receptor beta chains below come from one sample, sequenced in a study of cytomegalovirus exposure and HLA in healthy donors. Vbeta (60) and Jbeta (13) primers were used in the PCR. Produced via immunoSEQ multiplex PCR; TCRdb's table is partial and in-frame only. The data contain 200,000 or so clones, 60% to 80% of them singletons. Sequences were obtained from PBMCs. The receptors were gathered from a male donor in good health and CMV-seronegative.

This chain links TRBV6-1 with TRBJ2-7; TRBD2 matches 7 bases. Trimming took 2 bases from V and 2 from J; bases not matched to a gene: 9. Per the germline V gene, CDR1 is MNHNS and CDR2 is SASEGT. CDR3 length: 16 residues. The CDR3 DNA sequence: TGTGCCAGCAGTGAAAGGCTTGGGGAGGGCACCTACGAGCAGTACTTC. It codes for CASSERLGEGTYEQYF.

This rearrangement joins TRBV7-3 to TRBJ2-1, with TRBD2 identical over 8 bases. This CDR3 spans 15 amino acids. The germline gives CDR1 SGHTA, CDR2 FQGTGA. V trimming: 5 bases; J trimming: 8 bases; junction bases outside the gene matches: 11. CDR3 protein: CASSPGGGVVDEQFF. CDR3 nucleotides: TGTGCCAGCAGCCCCGGGGGGGGAGTAGTGGATGAGCAGTTCTTC.

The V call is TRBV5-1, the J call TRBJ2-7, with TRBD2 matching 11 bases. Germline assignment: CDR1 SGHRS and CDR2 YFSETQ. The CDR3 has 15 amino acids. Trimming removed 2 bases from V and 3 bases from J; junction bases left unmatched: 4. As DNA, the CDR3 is TGCGCCAGCAGCTTAACTAGCGGGGGACTCTACGAGCAGTACTTC. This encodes CASSLTSGGLYEQYF.

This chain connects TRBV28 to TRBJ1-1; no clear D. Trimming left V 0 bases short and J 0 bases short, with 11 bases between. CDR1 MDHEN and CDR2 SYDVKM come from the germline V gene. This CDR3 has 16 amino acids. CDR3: CASSLWSGSMNTEAFF. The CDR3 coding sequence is TGTGCCAGCAGTTTATGGTCGGGGAGCATGAACACTGAAGCTTTCTTT.

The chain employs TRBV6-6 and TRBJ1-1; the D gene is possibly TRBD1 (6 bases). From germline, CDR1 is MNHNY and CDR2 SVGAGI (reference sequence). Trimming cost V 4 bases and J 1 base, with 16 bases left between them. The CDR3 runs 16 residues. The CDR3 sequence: CASSFATPGANTEAFF. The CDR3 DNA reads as TGTGCCAGCAGTTTTGCCACACCAGGGGCGAACACTGAAGCTTTCTTT.

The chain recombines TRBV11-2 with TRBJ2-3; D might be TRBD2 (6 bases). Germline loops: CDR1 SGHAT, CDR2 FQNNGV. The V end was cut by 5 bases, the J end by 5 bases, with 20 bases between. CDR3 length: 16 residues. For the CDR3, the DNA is TGTGCCAGCAGCCCCCTGGAGCGGGCACGGGGAGATACGCAGTATTTT. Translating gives CASSPLERARGDTQYF. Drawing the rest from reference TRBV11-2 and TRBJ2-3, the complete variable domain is EAGVAQSPRYKIIEKRQSVAFWCNPISGHATLYWYQQILGQGPKLLIQFQNNGVVDDSQLPKDRFSAERLKGVDSTLKIQPAKLEDSAVYLCASSPLERARGDTQYFGPGTRLTVL.

The CDR3 coding sequence is TGTGCCAGCAGCCCTGATCGGGGTTACCCCCAGCATTTT. As protein: CASSPDRGYPQHF. The genes are TRBV6-4 and TRBJ1-5; D is unclear. Trimming took off 6 bases at V and 10 bases at J, with 16 bases between the two ends. This CDR3 contains 13 residues. Germline V gene sequence: CDR1 MRHNA, CDR2 SNTAGT.

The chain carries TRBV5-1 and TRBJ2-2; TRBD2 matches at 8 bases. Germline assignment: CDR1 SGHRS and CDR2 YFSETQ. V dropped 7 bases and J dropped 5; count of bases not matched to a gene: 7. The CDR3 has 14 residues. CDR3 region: CASYSGSSTGELFF. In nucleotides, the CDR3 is TGCGCCAGCTACAGCGGGAGTTCGACCGGGGAGCTGTTTTTT.

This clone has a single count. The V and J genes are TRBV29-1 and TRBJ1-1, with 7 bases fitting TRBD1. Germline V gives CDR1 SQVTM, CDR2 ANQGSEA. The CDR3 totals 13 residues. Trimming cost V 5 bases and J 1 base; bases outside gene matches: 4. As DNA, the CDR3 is TGCAGCGTTTCGACAGGGAAGAACACTGAAGCTTTCTTT. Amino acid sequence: CSVSTGKNTEAFF.

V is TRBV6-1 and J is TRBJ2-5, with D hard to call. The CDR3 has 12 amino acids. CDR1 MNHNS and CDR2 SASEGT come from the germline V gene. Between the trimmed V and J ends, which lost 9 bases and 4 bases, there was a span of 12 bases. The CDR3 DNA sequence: TGTGCCAGTTCGTACTCCGGAGAGACCCAGTACTTC. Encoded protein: CASSYSGETQYF.

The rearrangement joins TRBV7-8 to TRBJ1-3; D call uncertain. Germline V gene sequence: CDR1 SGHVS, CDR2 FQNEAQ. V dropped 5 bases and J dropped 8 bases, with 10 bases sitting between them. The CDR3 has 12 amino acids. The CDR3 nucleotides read TGTGCCAGCAGCGGCCACGCGGACACCATATATTTT. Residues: CASSGHADTIYF.

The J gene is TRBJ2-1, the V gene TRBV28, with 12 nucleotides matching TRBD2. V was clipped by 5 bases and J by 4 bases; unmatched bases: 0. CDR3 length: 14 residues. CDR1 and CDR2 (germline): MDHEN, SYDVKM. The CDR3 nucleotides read TGTGCCAGCAGTGGACTAGCGGGGTACAATGAGCAGTTCTTC. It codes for CASSGLAGYNEQFF.

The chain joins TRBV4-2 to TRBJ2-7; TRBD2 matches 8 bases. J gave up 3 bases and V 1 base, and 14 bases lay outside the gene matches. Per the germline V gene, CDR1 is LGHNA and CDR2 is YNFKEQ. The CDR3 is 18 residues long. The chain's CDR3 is CASSQAMWSGGGVYEQYF. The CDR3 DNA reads TGTGCCAGCAGCCAAGCTATGTGGAGCGGGGGAGGGGTCTACGAGCAGTACTTC.

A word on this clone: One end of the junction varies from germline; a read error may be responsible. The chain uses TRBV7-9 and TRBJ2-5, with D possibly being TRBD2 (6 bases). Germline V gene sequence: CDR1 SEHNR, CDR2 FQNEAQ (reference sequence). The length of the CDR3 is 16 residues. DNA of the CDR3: TGTTCCAGCAGTTCCTCCGGGACTGCGGAGGGGGAGACCCAGTACTTC. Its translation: CSSSSSGTAEGETQYF.

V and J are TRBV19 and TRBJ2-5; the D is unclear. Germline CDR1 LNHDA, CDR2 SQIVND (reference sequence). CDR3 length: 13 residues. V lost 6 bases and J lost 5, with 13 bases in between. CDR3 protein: CASSFQRRETQYF. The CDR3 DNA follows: TGTGCCAGTAGCTTCCAGCGTCGGGAGACCCAGTACTTC.

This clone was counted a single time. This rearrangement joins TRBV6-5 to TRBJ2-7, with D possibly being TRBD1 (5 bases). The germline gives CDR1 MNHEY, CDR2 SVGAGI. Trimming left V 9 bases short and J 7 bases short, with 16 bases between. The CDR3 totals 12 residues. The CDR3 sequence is CASTPLRGEQYF. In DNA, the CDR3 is TGTGCCAGTACCCCTCTAAGGGGAGAGCAGTACTTC.

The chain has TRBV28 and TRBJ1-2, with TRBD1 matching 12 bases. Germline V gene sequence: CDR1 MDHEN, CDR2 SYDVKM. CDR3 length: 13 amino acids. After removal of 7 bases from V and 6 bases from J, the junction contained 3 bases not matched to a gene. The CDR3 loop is CASKGTGGHGYTF. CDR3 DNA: TGTGCCAGCAAAGGGACAGGGGGCCATGGCTACACCTTC.

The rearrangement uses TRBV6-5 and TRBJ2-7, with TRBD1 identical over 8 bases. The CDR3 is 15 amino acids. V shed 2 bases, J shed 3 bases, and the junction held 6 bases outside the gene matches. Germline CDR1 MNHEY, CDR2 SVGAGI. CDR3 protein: CASSYGTGGIYEQYF. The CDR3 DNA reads TGTGCCAGCAGTTACGGCACAGGGGGAATCTACGAGCAGTACTTC.

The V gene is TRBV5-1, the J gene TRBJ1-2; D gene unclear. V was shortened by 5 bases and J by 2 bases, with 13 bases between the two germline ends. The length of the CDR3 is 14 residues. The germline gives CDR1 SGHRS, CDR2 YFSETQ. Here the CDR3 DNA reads TGCGCCAGCAGTATAAGTCAGGCGAACTATGGCTACACCTTC. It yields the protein CASSISQANYGYTF.

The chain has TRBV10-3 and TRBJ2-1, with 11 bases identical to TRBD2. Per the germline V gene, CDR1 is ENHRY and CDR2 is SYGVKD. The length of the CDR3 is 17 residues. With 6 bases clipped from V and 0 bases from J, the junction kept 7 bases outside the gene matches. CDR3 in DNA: TGTGCCATCAGCCCCACTAGCGGGAGCAGCTCCTACAATGAGCAGTTCTTC. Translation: CAISPTSGSSSYNEQFF.

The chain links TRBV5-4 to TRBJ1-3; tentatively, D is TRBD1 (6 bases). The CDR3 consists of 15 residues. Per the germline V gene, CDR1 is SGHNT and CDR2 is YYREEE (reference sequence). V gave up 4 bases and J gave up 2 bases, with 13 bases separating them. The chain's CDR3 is CASSLTGVAGNTIYF. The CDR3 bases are TGTGCCAGCAGCCTGACAGGAGTTGCTGGAAACACCATATATTTT.

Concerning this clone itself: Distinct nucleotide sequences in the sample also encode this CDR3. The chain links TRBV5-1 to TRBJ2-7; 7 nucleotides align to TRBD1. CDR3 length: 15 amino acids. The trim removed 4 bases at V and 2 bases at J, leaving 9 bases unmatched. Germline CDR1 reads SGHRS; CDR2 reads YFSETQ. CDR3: CASSLSAGGPYEQYF. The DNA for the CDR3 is TGCGCCAGCAGCCTATCCGCAGGGGGTCCCTACGAGCAGTACTTC. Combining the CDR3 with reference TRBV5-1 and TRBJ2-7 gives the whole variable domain KAGVTQTPRYLIKTRGQQVTLSCSPISGHRSVSWYQQTPGQGLQFLFEYFSETQRNKGNFPGRFSGRQFSNSRSEMNVSTLELGDSALYLCASSLSAGGPYEQYFGPGTRLTVT.

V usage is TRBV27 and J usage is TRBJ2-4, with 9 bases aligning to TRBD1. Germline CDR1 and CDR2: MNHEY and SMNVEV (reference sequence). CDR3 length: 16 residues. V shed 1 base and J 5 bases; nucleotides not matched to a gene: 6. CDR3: CASSLLGTGFQNIQYF. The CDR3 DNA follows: TGTGCCAGCAGTTTATTGGGGACAGGGTTCCAAAACATTCAGTACTTC.

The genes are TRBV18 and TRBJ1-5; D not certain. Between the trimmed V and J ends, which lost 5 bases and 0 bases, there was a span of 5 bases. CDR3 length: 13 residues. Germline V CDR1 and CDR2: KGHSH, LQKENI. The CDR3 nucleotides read TGTGCCAGCTCAGCGAATAGCAATCAGCCCCAGCATTTT. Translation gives CASSANSNQPQHF.